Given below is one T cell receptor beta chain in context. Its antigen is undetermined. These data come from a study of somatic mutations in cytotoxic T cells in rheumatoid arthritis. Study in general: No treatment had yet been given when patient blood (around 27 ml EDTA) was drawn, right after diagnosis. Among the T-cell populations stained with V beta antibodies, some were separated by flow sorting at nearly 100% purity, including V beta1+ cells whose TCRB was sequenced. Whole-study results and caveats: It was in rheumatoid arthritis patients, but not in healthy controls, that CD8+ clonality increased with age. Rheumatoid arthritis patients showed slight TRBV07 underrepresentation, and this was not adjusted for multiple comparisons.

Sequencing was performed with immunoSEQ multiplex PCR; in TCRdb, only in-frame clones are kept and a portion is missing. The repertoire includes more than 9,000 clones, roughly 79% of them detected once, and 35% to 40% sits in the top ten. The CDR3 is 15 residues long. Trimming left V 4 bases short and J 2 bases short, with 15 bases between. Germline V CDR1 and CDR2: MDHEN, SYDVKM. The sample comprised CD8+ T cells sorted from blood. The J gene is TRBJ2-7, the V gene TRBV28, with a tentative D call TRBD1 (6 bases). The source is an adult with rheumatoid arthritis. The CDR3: CASSSPYRVTYEQYF. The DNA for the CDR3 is TGTGCCAGCAGTTCCCCTTACAGGGTTACCTACGAGCAGTACTTC.